This TCR beta chain was obtained from a study of T-cell memory formation after mild COVID-19. Remarks on this clonotype: Its antigen is as yet unknown.

Germline-derived CDR1 and CDR2 are SGHNT and YYREEE (reference sequence). The CDR3 spans 12 residues. V was clipped by 0 bases and J by 8 bases, with 5 bases between them. The authors produced TCR alpha and TCR beta cDNA libraries with sample barcodes and UMIs by 5'RACE using constant-segment primers. TCRdb redid the calling of the 5' RACE reads with MiXCR, one entry per CDR3 protein. The sample has approximately 260,000 distinct CDR3 sequences; about a sixth are singletons. Study observations and caveats: The study found contracting CD4+ clones mainly in CM and EM and contracting CD8+ clones in EMRA. There was no confirmation that second-wave clones peaking on day 37 were SARS-CoV-2 specific. In pre-infection memory, a portion of responding clones appeared, which suggested that cross-reactive memory joined.

The specimen sequenced was PBMCs or a T cell subset sorted from them (not recorded which). V gene TRBV5-4 combines with J gene TRBJ2-2; D ambiguous. The origin of this receptor is a young man who had mild COVID-19 (a few samples of this study predate the infection). Cell type and time point are not known. The CDR3 here is CASSLAGGELFF. The DNA for the CDR3 is TGTGCCAGCAGCTTGGCCGGGGGGGAGCTGTTTTTT.